This T cell receptor beta chain came from a study of CXCR3-negative and CXCR3-positive naive CD8 T cells. Study-level background: Summed over all libraries, TRB reads came to around 140 million, with about 1.5 +/- 0.3 million per library.

The V gene's germline CDR1 is SGHNT and CDR2 YYREEE (reference sequence). The CDR3 has 18 amino acids. TRB cDNA was prepared as libraries by UMI-labeled 5' RACE. TCRdb reanalyzed the 5' RACE reads, giving one entry per CDR3 protein sequence and no DNA. This table holds tens of thousands of distinct CDR3 sequences. Cells classed as naive CD8+ T cells were CD45RO-CCR7+CD27+CD95-. Turning to this clonotype: What it binds is not known.

Notes on the study in general: Much lower diversity was found in memory CD8+ cells, while both naive subsets had comparably high diversity. Naive subsets did not differ in surface CD5, and TRB CDR3 properties served to infer TCR strength.

The material sequenced was naive CXCR3- CD8+ T cells from blood. The subset here: CD45RO-CCR7+CD27+CD95- naive CD8+ T cells lacking CXCR3 (TNR3-). The TCR originated in a human donor in good health. Some clones in this sample may be carry-over from other donors' samples. The rearrangement links TRBV5-4 to TRBJ2-1; the D call from TCRdb, TRBD2, cannot be confirmed without DNA. Here the CDR3 reads CASSPKPLAGGPSNEQFF.